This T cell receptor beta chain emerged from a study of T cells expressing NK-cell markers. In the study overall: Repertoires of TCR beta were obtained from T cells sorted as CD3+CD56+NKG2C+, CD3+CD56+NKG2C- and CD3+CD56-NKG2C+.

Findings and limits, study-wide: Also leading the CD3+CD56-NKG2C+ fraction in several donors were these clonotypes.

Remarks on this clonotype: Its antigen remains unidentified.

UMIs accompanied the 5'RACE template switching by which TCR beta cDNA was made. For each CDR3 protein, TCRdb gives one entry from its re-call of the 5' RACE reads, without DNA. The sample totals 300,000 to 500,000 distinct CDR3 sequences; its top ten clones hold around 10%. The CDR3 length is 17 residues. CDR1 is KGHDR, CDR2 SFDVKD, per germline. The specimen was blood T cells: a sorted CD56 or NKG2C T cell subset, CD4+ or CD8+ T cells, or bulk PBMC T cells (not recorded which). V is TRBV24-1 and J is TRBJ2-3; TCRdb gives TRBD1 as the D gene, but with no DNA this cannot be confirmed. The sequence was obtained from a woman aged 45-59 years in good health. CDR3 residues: CATSDSPGQPSTDTQYF.